What follows are 30 T cell receptor beta chains derived from one specimen sequenced in a study of CD8 T cells in ankylosing spondylitis (dated by TCRdb to 2017 to 2019). The method was 5' RACE. The listed sequencing device is Illumina HiSeq 2500. The public reads were reanalyzed by TCRdb: fastp trimming at Q25, MiXCR alignment, in-frame beta chains only. For every CDR3 protein sequence, its rows merge into one entry that carries the most common genes and DNA. This sample comprises about 250,000 distinct CDR3 sequences, 18% of them detected only once. Less than 35% of the sample goes to the ten largest clones. Sequenced material: blood, either unsorted or a sorted T cell fraction (not recorded which). All receptors derive from a male donor with ankylosing spondylitis or in good health (not recorded which).

This chain joins TRBV6-2 or TRBV6-3 and TRBJ2-7; 10 nucleotides align to TRBD2. Germline V gives CDR1 MNHEY, CDR2 SVGEGT. There are 14 residues in the CDR3. The J segment lost 3 bases and the V segment lost 9 bases, leaving 8 bases of the junction unmatched. The CDR3 coding sequence is TGTGCCAGTACCGGGGGACTAGCGTTCTACGAGCAGTACTTC. Amino acid sequence: CASTGGLAFYEQYF.

The table lists this clonotype with a few counts. The chain couples TRBV20-1 to TRBJ2-7, with D unresolved. Germline V CDR1 and CDR2: DFQATT, SNEGSKA (reference sequence). The CDR3 totals 11 residues. With 0 bases removed from V and 4 bases from J, the gap between germline ends came to 4 bases. CDR3 DNA sequence: TGCAGTGCTAGAGACCCATACGAGCAGTACTTC. Translation: CSARDPYEQYF.

The rearrangement joins TRBV7-8 to TRBJ2-7, with D perhaps matching TRBD2 (5 bases). The V gene lost 1 base and the J gene lost 1 base, with 17 bases spanning the gap. The CDR3 has 17 amino acids. Germline V CDR1 and CDR2: SGHVS, FQNEAQ. CDR3 bases: TGTGCCAGCAGCTTAGGAGCCCTAGGACTGCCATCCTACGAGCAGTACTTC. Protein: CASSLGALGLPSYEQYF. Together with reference TRBV7-8 and TRBJ2-7, the CDR3 gives the full variable domain: GAGVSQSPRYKVAKRGQDVALRCDPISGHVSLFWYQQALGQGPEFLTYFQNEAQLDKSGLPSDRFFAERPEGSVSTLKIQRTQQEDSAVYLCASSLGALGLPSYEQYFGPGTRLTVT.

At least ten counts were recorded for this clonotype. V gene TRBV5-1 combines with J gene TRBJ1-1; D is perhaps TRBD1 (6 bases). The CDR3 runs to 11 residues. V was cut by 5 bases and J by 7 bases, with 9 bases left in between. Germline V lookup: CDR1 SGHRS, CDR2 YFSETQ. The CDR3 is CASRGRGEAFF. The CDR3 DNA reads as TGCGCCAGCAGAGGCAGGGGTGAAGCTTTCTTT.

The chain uses TRBV9 and TRBJ2-2; D might be TRBD2 (6 bases). Deletions cut 4 bases from V and 7 bases from J, with 23 bases between. Germline V gene sequence: CDR1 SGDLS, CDR2 YYNGEE. The CDR3 runs to 17 residues. CDR3 nucleotide sequence: TGTGCCAGCAGCCCGATTTCCGAACGGGAGAGGGGCGGGGAGCTGTTTTTT. Translation: CASSPISERERGGELFF.

This clonotype was seen more than once but under ten times. V usage is TRBV29-1 and J usage is TRBJ1-1; no firm D call. V lost 3 bases and J lost 0, with 8 bases in between. Germline V CDR1 and CDR2: SQVTM, ANQGSEA. This CDR3 region has 13 residues. The CDR3 DNA sequence: TGCAGCGTTGATGACGGAATGAACACTGAAGCTTTCTTT. Protein: CSVDDGMNTEAFF.

This clonotype was detected ten times or more. The V gene is TRBV29-1, the J gene TRBJ2-1, with 8 bases fitting TRBD1. The CDR3 consists of 14 residues. CDR1 and CDR2 from the germline V gene are SQVTM and ANQGSEA. J was trimmed by 8 bases and V by 1 base; bases with no gene match: 7. The CDR3 DNA sequence: TGCAGCGTTGAAGCCGGACAGGGTTTGCATGAGCAGTTCTTC. This translates into CSVEAGQGLHEQFF.

The sample holds many counts of this clonotype. The gene calls are TRBV20-1 and TRBJ2-7, with 8 bases lining up with TRBD1. Per germline, CDR1 DFQATT and CDR2 SNEGSKA (reference sequence). The V and J ends lost 3 bases and 0 bases, in that order; junction bases with no gene match: 13. CDR3 length equals 17 residues. Written as DNA, the CDR3 is TGCAGTGCTAGCGCCAACGCGGACAGGGCCAGCTCCTACGAGCAGTACTTC. Translating gives CSASANADRASSYEQYF.

This clonotype was observed a few times. V and J are TRBV27 and TRBJ2-7; D not resolved. The ends were cut back, 2 bases at V and 4 bases at J, with 12 bases in the middle. CDR3 length equals 14 residues. CDR1 is MNHEY, CDR2 SMNVEV, per germline (reference sequence). CDR3 region: CASSLRELGYEQYF. The CDR3 DNA reads as TGTGCCAGCAGTTTAAGGGAATTGGGATACGAGCAGTACTTC.

Only a few counts were recorded for this clonotype. The chain has TRBV6-6 and TRBJ2-7; maybe TRBD1 (5 bases). Looked up from germline, CDR1 is MNHNY and CDR2 is SVGAGI (reference sequence). The CDR3 has 13 amino acids. Between the trimmed V and J ends, which lost 2 bases and 7 bases, there was a span of 12 bases. CDR3 sequence: CASSYGHSAEQYF. CDR3 coding DNA: TGTGCCAGCAGTTACGGACACTCGGCGGAGCAGTACTTC.

In its sample, this clonotype was seen a few times. The genes are TRBV29-1 and TRBJ2-7; 7 bases match TRBD1. V gave up 6 bases and J gave up 0 bases; unmatched junction bases: 5. This CDR3 contains 13 residues. Per the germline V gene, CDR1 is SQVTM and CDR2 is ANQGSEA. CDR3 DNA sequence: TGCAGCGTGACCGGGACAGCCTCCTACGAGCAGTACTTC. This translates into CSVTGTASYEQYF.

This clonotype showed up just a few times. The genes are TRBV29-1 and TRBJ2-1; D is uncertain. The CDR3 contains 15 residues. V lost 4 bases, J lost 0 bases, and 13 bases lay in between. Per germline, CDR1 SQVTM and CDR2 ANQGSEA. CDR3 sequence reads: CSVVWSVHSYNEQFF. The CDR3 DNA follows: TGCAGCGTTGTTTGGTCAGTCCACTCCTACAATGAGCAGTTCTTC.

The gene calls are TRBV10-2 and TRBJ2-7; D call uncertain. The germline CDR1 and CDR2 sequences are WSHSY and SAAADI. The CDR3 loop spans 13 amino acids. V was cut by 3 bases and J by 4 bases, with 10 bases left in between. CDR3 sequence: CASSEAGLYEQYF. CDR3 bases: TGCGCCAGCAGTGAAGCCGGGCTTTACGAGCAGTACTTC.

This clonotype was recorded at least ten times. J is TRBJ2-7 and V is TRBV13; unclear D gene. This CDR3 spans 13 amino acids. Germline CDR1 and CDR2: PRHDT and FYEKMQ (reference sequence). Trimming pared 3 bases from V and 6 bases from J, leaving 12 bases between. The CDR3 loop is CASSLYRALEQYF. The CDR3 DNA reads TGTGCCAGCAGCTTGTATAGGGCCCTCGAGCAGTACTTC.

As to this clonotype: One end of the junction fails to match germline, which may point to a read error. The chain joins TRBV7-7 to TRBJ2-1; D might be TRBD2 (6 bases). Germline CDR1 reads SSHAT; CDR2 reads FNYEAQ (reference sequence). The CDR3 covers 16 residues. The CDR3 region is CASSQAVGGSYNEQFF. In DNA form, the CDR3 reads TGTGCTAGCAGCCAGGCTGTGGGGGGCTCCTACAATGAGCAGTTCTTC.

This clonotype has only a few counts. J is TRBJ2-7 and V is TRBV6-5; 8 bases are a match to TRBD1. Looked up from germline, CDR1 is MNHEY and CDR2 is SVGAGI. Trimming removed 2 bases from V and 5 bases from J; junction bases left unmatched: 11. The CDR3 is made up of 16 amino acids. DNA for the CDR3: TGTGCCAGCAGTTACCATCCCAAGACAGGGGTCGACGAGCAGTACTTC. Residues: CASSYHPKTGVDEQYF.

The table lists this clonotype with a few counts. The V and J genes are TRBV5-1 and TRBJ2-1; TRBD1 or TRBD2 may be the D gene (5 bases each). This CDR3 contains 18 residues. Trimming removed 0 bases at V and 0 bases at J, with 16 bases between. The V gene's germline CDR1 is SGHRS and CDR2 YFSETQ. CDR3 in DNA: TGCGCCAGCAGCTTGGATATTCGGGGCCAAAGCTCCTACAATGAGCAGTTCTTC. Translation gives CASSLDIRGQSSYNEQFF.

The chain recombines TRBV7-9 with TRBJ2-7; D unresolved. V was clipped by 5 bases and J by 6 bases, with 14 bases between them. Germline assignment: CDR1 SEHNR and CDR2 FQNEAQ (reference sequence). This CDR3 contains 13 residues. The CDR3 loop is CASSPAGSGEQYF. The CDR3, as DNA: TGTGCCAGCAGCCCCGCAGGTTCCGGCGAGCAGTACTTC.

This chain joins TRBV11-1 and TRBJ2-7; TRBD2 matches 9 bases. Germline loops: CDR1 SGHAT, CDR2 FQDESV (reference sequence). With 1 base clipped from V and 3 bases from J, the junction kept 4 bases outside the gene matches. The CDR3 is 15 residues long. Here the CDR3 DNA reads TGTGCCAGCAGCTTAGTGCGGGAGGGCCGCTACGAGCAGTACTTC. It translates to CASSLVREGRYEQYF.

The V and J genes are TRBV12-3 or TRBV12-4 and TRBJ2-1, with TRBD2 matching 7 bases. The CDR3 is 14 residues long. V was pared by 5 bases and J by 7 bases, with 8 bases of the junction left unmatched. In DNA form, the CDR3 reads TGTGCCAGCAGTCCGGGTGGGGGAGGGAATGAGCAGTTCTTC. Residues: CASSPGGGGNEQFF.

This clonotype was recorded at least ten times. One junction end does not reproduce the germline sequence, and a read error may be involved. V gene TRBV7-7 combines with J gene TRBJ2-2; 12 bases fit TRBD2. The length of the CDR3 is 17 residues. CDR1 and CDR2 (germline): SSHAT, FNYEAQ (reference sequence). The CDR3 nucleotides read TGTGCTAGCAGCTCCGACCCTAGCGGGAGGGCCATCGGGGAGCTGTTTTTT. It codes for CASSSDPSGRAIGELFF. Together with reference TRBV7-7 and TRBJ2-2, the CDR3 gives the full variable domain: GAGVSQSPRYKVTKRGQDVTLRCDPISSHATLYWYQQALGQGPEFLTYFNYEAQPDKSGLPSDRFSAERPEGSISTLTIQRTEQRDSAMYRCASSSDPSGRAIGELFFGEGSRLTVL.

This clonotype was counted ten times or more. The chain joins TRBV28 to TRBJ2-7; D gene ambiguous. Germline V gene lookup returns CDR1 MDHEN and CDR2 SYDVKM. Trimming took off 8 bases at V and 0 bases at J, with 17 bases between the two ends. This CDR3 is 15 amino acids long. CDR3 sequence: CASLQRPFPSYEQYF. The DNA of the CDR3 is TGTGCCAGCCTTCAGCGCCCCTTCCCCTCCTACGAGCAGTACTTC.

The chain employs TRBV24-1 and TRBJ2-1; 13 nucleotides match TRBD2. The V and J ends lost 4 bases and 4 bases, in that order; junction bases with no gene match: 15. The V gene's germline CDR1 is KGHDR and CDR2 SFDVKD. CDR3 length equals 20 residues. This chain's CDR3 is CATSDPGPLAGGPDYNEQFF. The CDR3 nucleotides are TGTGCCACCAGTGACCCGGGCCCACTAGCGGGAGGGCCGGATTACAATGAGCAGTTCTTC.

The table lists this clonotype with a few counts. The chain joins TRBV20-1 to TRBJ2-2; D ambiguous. The CDR3 runs to 12 residues. V was shortened by 4 bases and J by 0 bases, with 3 bases between the two germline ends. CDR1 is DFQATT and CDR2 is SNEGSKA in the germline V gene (reference sequence). The CDR3 here is CSAISNTGELFF. The CDR3 nucleotides read TGCAGTGCTATATCGAACACCGGGGAGCTGTTTTTT.

The chain recombines TRBV4-1 with TRBJ2-7; D call uncertain. Germline-derived CDR1 and CDR2 are MGHRA and YSYEKL. Trimming removed 1 base from V and 3 bases from J, with 7 bases in between. The CDR3 covers 13 residues. The CDR3 spells CASSQVPFYEQYF. The DNA of the CDR3 is TGCGCCAGCAGCCAAGTACCCTTCTACGAGCAGTACTTC.

The J gene is TRBJ2-7, the V gene TRBV4-1, with a weak D call TRBD2 (6 bases). CDR3 length equals 18 residues. Trimming took off 2 bases at V and 2 bases at J, with 22 bases between the two ends. Germline V gives CDR1 MGHRA, CDR2 YSYEKL. The CDR3 sequence: CASSQRVLGEANPYEQYF. CDR3 DNA sequence: TGCGCCAGCAGCCAAAGGGTGCTCGGGGAGGCAAACCCCTACGAGCAGTACTTC.

This clonotype was detected only a few times. The rearrangement links TRBV4-3 to TRBJ2-7; D is uncertain. Looked up from germline, CDR1 is LGHNA and CDR2 is YSLEER. V was clipped by 4 bases and J by 1 base, with 8 bases between them. The CDR3 contains 13 residues. CDR3 region: CASSLTISYEQYF. As DNA, the CDR3 is TGCGCCAGCAGCCTTACTATATCCTACGAGCAGTACTTC.

This clonotype was counted only a few times. V usage is TRBV10-1 and J usage is TRBJ2-1; D possibly corresponds to TRBD2 (6 bases). Germline CDR1 WNHNN, CDR2 SYGVQD (reference sequence). Trimming pared 7 bases from V and 6 bases from J, leaving 13 bases between. CDR3 length equals 13 residues. DNA of the CDR3: TGCGCCAGCAACGACGGGACTCCCAATGAGCAGTTCTTC. It is translated as CASNDGTPNEQFF.

This clonotype showed up many times. The V call is TRBV2, the J call TRBJ2-5, with 13 bases identical to TRBD2. After removal of 6 bases from V and 0 bases from J, the junction contained 1 base not matched to a gene. This CDR3 has 15 amino acids. Germline V gene data show CDR1 as SNHLY and CDR2 as FYNNEI. In DNA, the CDR3 is TGTGCCAGCAGCGGACTAGCGGGAGACCAAGAGACCCAGTACTTC. It codes for CASSGLAGDQETQYF. Complete variable domain (other parts from reference TRBV2 and TRBJ2-5): EPEVTQTPSHQVTQMGQEVILRCVPISNHLYFYWYRQILGQKVEFLVSFYNNEISEKSEIFDDQFSVERPDGSNFTLKIRSTKLEDSAMYFCASSGLAGDQETQYFGPGTRLLVL.

The chain has TRBV27 and TRBJ1-4; TRBD1 matches 7 bases. The CDR3 totals 18 residues. The germline V gene has CDR1 MNHEY and CDR2 SMNVEV (reference sequence). J gave up 2 bases and V 5 bases, and 14 bases lay outside the gene matches. As DNA, the CDR3 is TGTGCCAGCAGTCCGACAGGGTTAGGGGTTGGTACTAATGAAAAACTGTTTTTT. Translated: CASSPTGLGVGTNEKLFF.